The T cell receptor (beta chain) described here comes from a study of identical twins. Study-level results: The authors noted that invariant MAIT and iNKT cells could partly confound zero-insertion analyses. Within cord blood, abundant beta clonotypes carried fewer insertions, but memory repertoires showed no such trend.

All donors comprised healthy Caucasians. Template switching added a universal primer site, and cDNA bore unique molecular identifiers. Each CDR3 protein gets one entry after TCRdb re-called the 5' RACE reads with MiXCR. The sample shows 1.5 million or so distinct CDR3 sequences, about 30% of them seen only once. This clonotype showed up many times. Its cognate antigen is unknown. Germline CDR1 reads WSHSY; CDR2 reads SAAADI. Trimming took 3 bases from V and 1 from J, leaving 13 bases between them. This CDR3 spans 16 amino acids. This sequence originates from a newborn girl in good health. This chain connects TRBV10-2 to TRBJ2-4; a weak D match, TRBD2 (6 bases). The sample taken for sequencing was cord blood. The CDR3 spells CASSDSGSLAKNIQYF. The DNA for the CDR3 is TGCGCCAGCAGTGACTCCGGGAGTCTGGCCAAAAACATTCAGTACTTC.